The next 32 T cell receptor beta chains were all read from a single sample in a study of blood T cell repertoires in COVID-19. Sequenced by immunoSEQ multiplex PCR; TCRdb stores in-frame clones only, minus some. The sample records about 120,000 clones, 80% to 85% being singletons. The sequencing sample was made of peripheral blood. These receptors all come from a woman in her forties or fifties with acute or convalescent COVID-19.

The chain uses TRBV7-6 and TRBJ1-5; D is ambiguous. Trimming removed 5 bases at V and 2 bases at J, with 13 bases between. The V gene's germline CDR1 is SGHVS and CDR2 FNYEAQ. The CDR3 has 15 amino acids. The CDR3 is CASSLGFTGNQPQHF. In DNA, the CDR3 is TGTGCCAGCAGCCTCGGTTTTACGGGCAATCAGCCCCAGCATTTT.

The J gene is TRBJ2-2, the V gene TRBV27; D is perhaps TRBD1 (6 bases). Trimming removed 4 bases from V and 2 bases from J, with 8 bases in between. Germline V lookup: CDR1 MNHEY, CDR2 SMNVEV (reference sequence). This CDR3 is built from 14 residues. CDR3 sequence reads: CASSWGHNTGELFF. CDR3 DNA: TGTGCCAGCAGTTGGGGACACAACACCGGGGAGCTGTTTTTT.

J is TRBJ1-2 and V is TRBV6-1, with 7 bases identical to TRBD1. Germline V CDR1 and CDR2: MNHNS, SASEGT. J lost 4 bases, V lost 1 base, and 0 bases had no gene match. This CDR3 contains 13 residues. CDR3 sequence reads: CASSEGTGYGYTF. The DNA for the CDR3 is TGTGCCAGCAGTGAAGGGACAGGCTATGGCTACACCTTC.

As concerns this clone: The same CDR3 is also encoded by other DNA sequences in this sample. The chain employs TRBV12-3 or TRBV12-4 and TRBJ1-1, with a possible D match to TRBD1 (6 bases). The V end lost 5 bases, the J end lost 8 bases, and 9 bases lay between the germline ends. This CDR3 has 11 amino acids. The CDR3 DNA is TGTGCCAGCAGTCGGGGGGCGGAAGCTTTCTTT. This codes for CASSRGAEAFF.

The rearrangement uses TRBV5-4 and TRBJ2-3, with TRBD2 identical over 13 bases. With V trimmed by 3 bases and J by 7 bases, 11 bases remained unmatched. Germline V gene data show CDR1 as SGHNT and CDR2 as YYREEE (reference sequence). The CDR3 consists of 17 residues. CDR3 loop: CASSSLVLAGGPNTQYF. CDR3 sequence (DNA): TGTGCCAGCAGCTCCCTAGTACTAGCGGGGGGGCCTAATACGCAGTATTTT.

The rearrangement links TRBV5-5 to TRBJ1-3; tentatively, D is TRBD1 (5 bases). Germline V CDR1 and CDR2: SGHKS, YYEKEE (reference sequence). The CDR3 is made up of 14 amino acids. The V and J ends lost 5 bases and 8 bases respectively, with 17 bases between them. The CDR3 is CASRHLDRGDTIYF. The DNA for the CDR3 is TGTGCCAGCAGGCATTTGGACCGGGGGGACACCATATATTTT.

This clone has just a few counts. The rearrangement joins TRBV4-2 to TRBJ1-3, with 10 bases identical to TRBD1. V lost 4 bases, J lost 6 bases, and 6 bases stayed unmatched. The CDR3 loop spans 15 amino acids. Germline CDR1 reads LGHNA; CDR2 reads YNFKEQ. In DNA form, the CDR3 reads TGTGCCAGCAGCCCACGGACAGGGGGGGAAAACACCATATATTTT. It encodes CASSPRTGGENTIYF.

The CDR3 loop reads CASSPGGLVTDTQYF. The DNA of the CDR3 is TGCGCCAGCAGCCCAGGGGGATTAGTCACAGATACGCAGTATTTT. This chain connects TRBV4-1 to TRBJ2-3, with 7 bases identical to TRBD1. The germline V gene encodes CDR1 MGHRA and CDR2 YSYEKL. V shed 4 bases and J 2 bases; nucleotides not matched to a gene: 6. There are 15 residues in the CDR3.

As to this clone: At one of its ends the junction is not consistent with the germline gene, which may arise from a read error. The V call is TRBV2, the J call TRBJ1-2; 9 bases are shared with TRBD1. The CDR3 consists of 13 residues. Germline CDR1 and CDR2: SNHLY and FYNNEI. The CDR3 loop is CASSEGRDRVCFF. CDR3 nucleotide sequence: TGTGCCAGCAGTGAAGGTCGGGACAGGGTCTGCTTTTTC.

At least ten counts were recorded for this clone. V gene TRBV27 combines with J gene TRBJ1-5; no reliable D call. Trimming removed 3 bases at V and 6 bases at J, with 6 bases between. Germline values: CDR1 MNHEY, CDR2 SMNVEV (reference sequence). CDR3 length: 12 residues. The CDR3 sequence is CASSFTGQPQHF. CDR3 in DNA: TGTGCCAGCAGTTTTACGGGTCAGCCCCAGCATTTT.

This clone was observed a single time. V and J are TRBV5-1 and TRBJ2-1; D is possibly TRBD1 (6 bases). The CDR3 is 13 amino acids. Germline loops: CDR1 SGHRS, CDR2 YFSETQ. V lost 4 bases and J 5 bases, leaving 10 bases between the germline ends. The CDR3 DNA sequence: TGCGCCAGCAGCCGGGACACGAACAATGAGCAGTTCTTC. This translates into CASSRDTNNEQFF.

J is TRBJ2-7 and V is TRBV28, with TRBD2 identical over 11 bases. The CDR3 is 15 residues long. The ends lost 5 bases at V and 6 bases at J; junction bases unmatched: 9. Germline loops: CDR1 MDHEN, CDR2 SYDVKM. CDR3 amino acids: CASSPPLAGDAEQYF. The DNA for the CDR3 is TGTGCCAGCAGTCCGCCACTAGCGGGAGATGCCGAGCAGTACTTC.

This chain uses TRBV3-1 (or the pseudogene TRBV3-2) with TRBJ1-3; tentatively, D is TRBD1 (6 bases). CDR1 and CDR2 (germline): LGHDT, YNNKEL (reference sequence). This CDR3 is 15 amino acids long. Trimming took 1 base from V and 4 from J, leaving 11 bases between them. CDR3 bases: TGTGCCAGCAGCCAAGGTGACAGGCAAGGAAACACCATATATTTT. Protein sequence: CASSQGDRQGNTIYF.

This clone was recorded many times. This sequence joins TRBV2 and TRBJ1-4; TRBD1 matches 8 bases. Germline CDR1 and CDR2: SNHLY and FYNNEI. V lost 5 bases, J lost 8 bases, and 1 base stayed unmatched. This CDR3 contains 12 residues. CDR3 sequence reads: CASSWDREKLFF. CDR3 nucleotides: TGTGCCAGCAGTTGGGACAGGGAAAAACTGTTTTTT.

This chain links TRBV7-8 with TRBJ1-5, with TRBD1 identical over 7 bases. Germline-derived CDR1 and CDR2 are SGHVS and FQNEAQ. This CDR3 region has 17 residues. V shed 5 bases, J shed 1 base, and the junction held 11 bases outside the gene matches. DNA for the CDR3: TGTGCCAGCAGCCTAGAAGCGACAGGGCTAAGCAATCAGCCCCAGCATTTT. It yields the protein CASSLEATGLSNQPQHF. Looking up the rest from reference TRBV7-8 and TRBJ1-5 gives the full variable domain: GAGVSQSPRYKVAKRGQDVALRCDPISGHVSLFWYQQALGQGPEFLTYFQNEAQLDKSGLPSDRFFAERPEGSVSTLKIQRTQQEDSAVYLCASSLEATGLSNQPQHFGDGTRLSIL.

This CDR3 is CASSRGVSEQFF. As DNA, the CDR3 is TGTGCCAGCAGCAGGGGGGTAAGTGAGCAGTTCTTC. The rearrangement uses TRBV12-3 or TRBV12-4 and TRBJ2-1; possible D gene TRBD1, 7 bases. V lost 6 bases to trimming and J lost 9 bases, with 12 bases between them. This CDR3 contains 12 residues.

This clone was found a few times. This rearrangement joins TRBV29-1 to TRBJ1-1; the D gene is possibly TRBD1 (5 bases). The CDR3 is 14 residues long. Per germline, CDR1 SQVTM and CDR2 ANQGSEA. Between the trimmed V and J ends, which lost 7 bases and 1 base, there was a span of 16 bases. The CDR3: CSADRRDSNTEAFF. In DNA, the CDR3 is TGCAGCGCAGATCGGAGGGACTCGAACACTGAAGCTTTCTTT.

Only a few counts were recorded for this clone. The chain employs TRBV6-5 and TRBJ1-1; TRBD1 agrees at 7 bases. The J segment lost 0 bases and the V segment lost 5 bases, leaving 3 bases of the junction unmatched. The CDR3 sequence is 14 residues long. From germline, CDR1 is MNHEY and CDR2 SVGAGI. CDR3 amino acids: CASSRDSLNTEAFF. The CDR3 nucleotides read TGTGCCAGCAGTCGGGACAGCTTGAACACTGAAGCTTTCTTT.

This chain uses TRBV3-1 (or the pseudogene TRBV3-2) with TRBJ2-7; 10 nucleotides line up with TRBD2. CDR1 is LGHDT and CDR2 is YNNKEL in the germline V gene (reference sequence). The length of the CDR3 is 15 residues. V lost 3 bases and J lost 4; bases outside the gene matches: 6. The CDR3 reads CASSQASGSFYEQYF. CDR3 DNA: TGTGCCAGCAGCCAGGCTAGCGGGAGTTTTTACGAGCAGTACTTC.

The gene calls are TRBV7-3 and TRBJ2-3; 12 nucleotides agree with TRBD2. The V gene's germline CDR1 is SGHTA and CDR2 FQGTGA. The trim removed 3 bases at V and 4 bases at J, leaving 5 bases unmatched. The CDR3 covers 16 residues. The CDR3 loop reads CASSFGLAGMSDTQYF. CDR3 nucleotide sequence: TGTGCCAGCAGCTTTGGACTAGCGGGAATGTCAGATACGCAGTATTTT.

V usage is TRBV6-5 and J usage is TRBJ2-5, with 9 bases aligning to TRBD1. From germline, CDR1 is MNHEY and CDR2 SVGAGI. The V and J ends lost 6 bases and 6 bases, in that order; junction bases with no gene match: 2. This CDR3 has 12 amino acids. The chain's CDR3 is CASRTGGQTQYF. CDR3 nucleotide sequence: TGTGCCAGCAGGACAGGGGGTCAGACCCAGTACTTC.

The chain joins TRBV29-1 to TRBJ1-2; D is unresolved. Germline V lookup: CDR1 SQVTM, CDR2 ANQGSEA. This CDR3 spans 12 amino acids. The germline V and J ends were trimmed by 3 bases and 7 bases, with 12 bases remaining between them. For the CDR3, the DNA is TGCAGCGTTGAGCGAGGTTCGGGTGGCTACACCTTC. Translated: CSVERGSGGYTF.

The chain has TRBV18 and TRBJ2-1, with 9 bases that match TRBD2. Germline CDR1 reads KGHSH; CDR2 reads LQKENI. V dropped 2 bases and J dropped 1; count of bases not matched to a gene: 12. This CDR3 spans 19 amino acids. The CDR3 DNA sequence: TGTGCCAGCTCACCAAAAGGGGCTAGCGGGAAGGAGTCCTACAATGAGCAGTTCTTC. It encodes CASSPKGASGKESYNEQFF.

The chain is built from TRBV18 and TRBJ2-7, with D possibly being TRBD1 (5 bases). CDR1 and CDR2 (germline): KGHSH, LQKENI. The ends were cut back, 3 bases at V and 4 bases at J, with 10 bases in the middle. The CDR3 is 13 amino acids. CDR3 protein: CASSPSRVYEQYF. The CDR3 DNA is TGTGCCAGCTCACCCTCCAGGGTTTACGAGCAGTACTTC.

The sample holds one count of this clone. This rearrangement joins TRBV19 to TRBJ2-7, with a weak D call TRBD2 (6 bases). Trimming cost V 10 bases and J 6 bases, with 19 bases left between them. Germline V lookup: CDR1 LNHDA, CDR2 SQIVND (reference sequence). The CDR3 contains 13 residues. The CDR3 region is CATDTGTGTEQYF. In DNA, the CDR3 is TGTGCCACTGACACCGGGACTGGGACCGAGCAGTACTTC.

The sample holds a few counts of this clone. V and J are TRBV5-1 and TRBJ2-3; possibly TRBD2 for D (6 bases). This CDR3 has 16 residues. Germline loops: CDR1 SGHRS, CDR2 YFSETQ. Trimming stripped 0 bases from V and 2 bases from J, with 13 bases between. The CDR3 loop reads CASSLGGTAITDTQYF. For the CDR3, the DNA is TGCGCCAGCAGCTTGGGCGGGACCGCGATCACAGATACGCAGTATTTT. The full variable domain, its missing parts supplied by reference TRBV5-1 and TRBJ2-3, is KAGVTQTPRYLIKTRGQQVTLSCSPISGHRSVSWYQQTPGQGLQFLFEYFSETQRNKGNFPGRFSGRQFSNSRSEMNVSTLELGDSALYLCASSLGGTAITDTQYFGPGTRLTVL.

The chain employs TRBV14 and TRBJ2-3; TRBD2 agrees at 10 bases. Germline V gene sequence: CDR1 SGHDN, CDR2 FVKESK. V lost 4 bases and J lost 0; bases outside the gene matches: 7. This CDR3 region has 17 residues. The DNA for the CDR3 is TGTGCCAGCAGCCGGAGGGGACTAGCGCGTAGCACAGATACGCAGTATTTT. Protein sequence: CASSRRGLARSTDTQYF.

Here the CDR3 reads CASSPKTYEQYF. DNA for the CDR3: TGTGCCAGCAGCCCTAAGACCTACGAGCAGTACTTC. This chain uses TRBV7-9 with TRBJ2-7, with D unresolved. The CDR3 consists of 12 residues. V gave up 5 bases and J gave up 2 bases, with 7 bases separating them. Germline CDR1 and CDR2: SEHNR and FQNEAQ (reference sequence).

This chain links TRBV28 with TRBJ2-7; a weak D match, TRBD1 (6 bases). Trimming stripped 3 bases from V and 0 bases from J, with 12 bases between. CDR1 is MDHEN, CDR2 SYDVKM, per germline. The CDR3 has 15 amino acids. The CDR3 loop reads CASSFTGLSSYEQYF. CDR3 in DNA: TGTGCCAGCAGTTTCACAGGGCTCAGCTCCTACGAGCAGTACTTC.

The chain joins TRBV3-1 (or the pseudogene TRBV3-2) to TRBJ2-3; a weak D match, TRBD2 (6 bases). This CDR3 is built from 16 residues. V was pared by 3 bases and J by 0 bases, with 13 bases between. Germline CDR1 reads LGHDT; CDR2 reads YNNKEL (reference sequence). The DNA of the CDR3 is TGTGCCAGCAGCCAGCAGGGACTGGTGAGCACAGATACGCAGTATTTT. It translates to CASSQQGLVSTDTQYF.

CDR3 in DNA: TGTGCCACGAAAACACAGGGGGTCTCCAATCAGCCCCAGCATTTT. Translation: CATKTQGVSNQPQHF. The chain uses TRBV19 and TRBJ1-5, with 8 bases matching TRBD1. The V gene end was trimmed by 10 bases and the J gene end by 3 bases; junction bases not matched to a gene: 11. Per germline, CDR1 LNHDA and CDR2 SQIVND (reference sequence). The length of the CDR3 is 15 residues.

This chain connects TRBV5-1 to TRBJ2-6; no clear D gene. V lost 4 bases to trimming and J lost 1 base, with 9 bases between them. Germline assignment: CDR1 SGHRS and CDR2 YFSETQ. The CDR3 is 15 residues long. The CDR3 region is CASSRGDSGANVLTF. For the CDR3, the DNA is TGCGCCAGCAGCCGAGGAGATTCTGGGGCCAACGTCCTGACTTTC.